This TCR beta chain emerged from a study of T cells in Graves' hyperthyroidism and ophthalmopathy (dated by TCRdb to about 2019). In terms of the full investigation: Peripheral blood samples were taken at the time of initial diagnosis, prior to any treatment. TCR V-J signatures able to tell the groups apart were searched for in a discovery cohort of 90 to 100 patients, of whom roughly 42 had Graves' ophthalmopathy and about 60 had stable Graves' hyperthyroidism. Prospective prediction of ophthalmopathy was tested in an independent validation cohort consisting of roughly 20 hyperthyroidism patients and over 15 patients who later progressed to ophthalmopathy. For training and testing, the roughly 93 patients in the discovery cohort were randomly divided in a 7:3 ratio. In addition, the study compared T-cell repertoires in thyroid tissue and in blood from roughly six Graves' hyperthyroidism patients. Once sampling was done, hyperthyroidism patients were given methimazole at a starting dose of 30 mg daily, whereas ophthalmopathy patients were given high-dose intravenous methylprednisolone. According to the paper, TCR Vbeta CDR3 sequencing was carried out on over 130 peripheral blood samples, which came from under 50 ophthalmopathy, around 75 hyperthyroidism and about 17 progressor patients.

Stable Graves' hyperthyroidism was defined as the absence of progression to ophthalmopathy over 18 months of follow-up. The hyperthyroidism patients were between 18 and 65 years old and newly diagnosed, with a disease duration of less than 2 months. Patients with uncontrolled infections, other autoimmune diseases, pregnancy or lactation were excluded. Diagnoses were based on clinical symptoms, serum thyroxine and TRAb, thyroid ultrasound and orbital computed tomography. PBMCs were separated from roughly 10 ml of fresh peripheral blood using Ficoll-Paque density gradient centrifugation. Total RNA was extracted using Trizol reagent, and RNA quality was assessed on an Agilent 2100 Bioanalyzer. What the research found in general, with its limitations: No statistical method was used to fix the sample size in advance, and group allocation was not hidden from the investigators. In validation, the model predicted progression to ophthalmopathy with approximately 69% sensitivity and 72% to 85% specificity, a median of approximately 6.7 months before onset. Most expanded thyroid clonotypes (frequency above 0.001) were also detected in blood, suggesting blood repertoires may reflect thyroid immune responses. In cross-validation, a model built on a 13 V-J signature told ophthalmopathy apart from stable hyperthyroidism with over 85% sensitivity and about 81% specificity, and in testing the same model reached 80%/75%.

The TCR beta CDR3 regions were amplified from RNA transcripts. For the first round of RT-PCR on the TCR CDR3, the HTBI primer set was used together with the Qiagen OneStep RT-PCR kit. Libraries were constructed in a second round of multiplex PCR, after which size selection and purification were performed. Paired-end sequencing of the libraries was performed with 100 bp reads on an Illumina HiSeq2000. The authors' pipeline ran thus. SOAPnuke was used to process the raw data, throwing out any read that contained adapters or uncalled bases, had a mean Phred below 15, or lacked an exact constant-primer or identifier match. COPE v1.2.5 was used to merge the high-quality paired reads, and each unique nucleotide sequence was defined as a clonotype. MiTCR v1.1 was used to align the clonotypes against IMGT TRBV, TRBD and TRBJ reference segments. Analysis was restricted to V-J combinations with a frequency above 0.0001, which covered 99.2% of repertoires. A TCS score was defined as the ratio of F50 (clonal expansion) to E x V (chaos), with BLOSUM62-based TCRdist applied between CDR3 peptides within each V-J. Welch's t-statistics and random forest reduced several hundred V-J features to 13, which were used in a naive Bayes classifier (R e1071). TCRdb reprocessed the public reads (quality trimming at Q25 with fastp, clone calling with MiXCR) and kept in-frame beta chains. Each CDR3 protein gets just one entry, which takes the most common genes and DNA from the rows behind it. It is TCRdb's table, rather than the study itself, that gives the V and J calls and clone size. For this sample there are fewer than 350,000 distinct CDR3 sequences; around a sixth appear just once. The ten largest clones represent under 55% of the sample.

This clonotype was found a few times. There is no known antigen for this receptor. No base-level quality is on record; no much larger clone is a single base apart. The source material was blood. This TCR came from a woman between 45 and 60 years old with Graves' hyperthyroidism.

The DNA reads as follows: TGTGCCATCCCGGGACAAAGAAGCGCGAACACCGGGGAGCTGTTTTTT. Its product reads: CAIPGQRSANTGELFF. This sequence uses TRBV6-1 and TRBJ2-2, with TRBD1 as a weak D call on 6 bases. Spanning cysteine to phenylalanine, the CDR3 consists of 16 amino acids. Only CDR3 DNA remains: 48 bases, in frame from the first base. The V end loses 10 bases and the J end loses 0 bases, and a stretch of 18 bases separates them. Based on the germline V gene, the CDR1 and CDR2 sequences are MNHNS and SASEGT.